The present T cell receptor (beta chain) was sequenced within a study of neurological immune-mediated disorders. MiXCR was run by TCRdb on the 5' RACE reads, yielding one entry per CDR3 protein. The repertoire consists of about 52,000 distinct CDR3 sequences, with more than 3.5% occurring once and the leading ten covering over 5.5%. Whole-study results and caveats: There were no CDR3 amino acid sequences shared by expanded clones across subjects, a result suggesting private repertoires in all groups.

This clonotype was seen ten or more times. Its antigen remains unidentified. V dropped 2 bases and J dropped 3 bases, with 20 bases sitting between them. CDR3 length: 17 residues. Germline values: CDR1 SGHAT, CDR2 FQNNGV. The receptor's source is a man aged 55-75 years with multiple sclerosis. The sample consisted of PBMCs. The chain carries TRBV11-2 and TRBJ2-7; a possible D gene is TRBD2 (5 bases). This CDR3 reads CASSLRLLDGVIYEQYF. CDR3 nucleotides: TGTGCCAGCAGCTTACGGTTGCTAGACGGGGTCATCTACGAGCAGTACTTC.